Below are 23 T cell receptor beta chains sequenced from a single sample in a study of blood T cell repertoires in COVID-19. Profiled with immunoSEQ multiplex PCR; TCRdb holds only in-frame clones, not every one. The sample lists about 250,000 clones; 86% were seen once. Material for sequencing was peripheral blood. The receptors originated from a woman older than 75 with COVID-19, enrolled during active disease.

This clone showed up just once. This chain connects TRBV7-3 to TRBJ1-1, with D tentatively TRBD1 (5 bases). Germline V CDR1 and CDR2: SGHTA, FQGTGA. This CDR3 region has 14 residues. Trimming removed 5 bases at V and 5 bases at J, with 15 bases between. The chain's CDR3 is CASSPVGGDTEAFF. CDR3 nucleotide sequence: TGTGCCAGCAGCCCAGTTGGGGGGGATACTGAAGCTTTCTTT.

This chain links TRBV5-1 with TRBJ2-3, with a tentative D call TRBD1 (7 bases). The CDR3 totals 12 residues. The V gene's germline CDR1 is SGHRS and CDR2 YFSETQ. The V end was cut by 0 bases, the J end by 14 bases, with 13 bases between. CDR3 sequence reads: CASSLERQGGYF. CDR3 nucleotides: TGCGCCAGCAGCTTGGAGCGGCAGGGGGGGTATTTT.

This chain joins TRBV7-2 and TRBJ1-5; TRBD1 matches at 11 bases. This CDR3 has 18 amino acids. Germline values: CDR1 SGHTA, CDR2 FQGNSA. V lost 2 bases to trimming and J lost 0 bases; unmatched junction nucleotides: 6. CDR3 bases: TGTGCCAGCAGCTTACGAAGGGACAGGGGGGCTAGCAATCAGCCCCAGCATTTT. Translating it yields CASSLRRDRGASNQPQHF.

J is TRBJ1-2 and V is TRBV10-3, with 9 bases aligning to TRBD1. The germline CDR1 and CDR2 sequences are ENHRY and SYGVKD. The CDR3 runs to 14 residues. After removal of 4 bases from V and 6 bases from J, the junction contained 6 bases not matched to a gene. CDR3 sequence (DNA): TGTGCCATCAGTGGTGGACAGGGGATGAATGGCTACACCTTC. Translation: CAISGGQGMNGYTF.

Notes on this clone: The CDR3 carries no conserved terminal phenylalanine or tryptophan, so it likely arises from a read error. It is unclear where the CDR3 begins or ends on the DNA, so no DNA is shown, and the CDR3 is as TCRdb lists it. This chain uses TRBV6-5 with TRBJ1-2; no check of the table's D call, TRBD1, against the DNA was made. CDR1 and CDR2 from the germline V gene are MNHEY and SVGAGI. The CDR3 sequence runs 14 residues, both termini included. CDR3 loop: CASSPYRGENLYFI.

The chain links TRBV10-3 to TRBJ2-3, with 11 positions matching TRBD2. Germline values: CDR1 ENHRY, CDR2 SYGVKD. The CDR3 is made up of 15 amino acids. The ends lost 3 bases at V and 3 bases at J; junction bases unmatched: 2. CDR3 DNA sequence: TGTGCCATCAGTGACCTAGCGGGGGGTACAGATACGCAGTATTTT. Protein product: CAISDLAGGTDTQYF.

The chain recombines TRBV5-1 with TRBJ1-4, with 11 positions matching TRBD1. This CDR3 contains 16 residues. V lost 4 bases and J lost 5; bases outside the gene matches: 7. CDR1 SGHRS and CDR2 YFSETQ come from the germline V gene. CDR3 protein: CASSHWGQGGNEKLFF. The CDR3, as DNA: TGCGCCAGCAGCCACTGGGGACAGGGGGGAAATGAAAAACTGTTTTTT. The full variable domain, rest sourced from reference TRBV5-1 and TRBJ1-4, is KAGVTQTPRYLIKTRGQQVTLSCSPISGHRSVSWYQQTPGQGLQFLFEYFSETQRNKGNFPGRFSGRQFSNSRSEMNVSTLELGDSALYLCASSHWGQGGNEKLFFGSGTQLSVL.

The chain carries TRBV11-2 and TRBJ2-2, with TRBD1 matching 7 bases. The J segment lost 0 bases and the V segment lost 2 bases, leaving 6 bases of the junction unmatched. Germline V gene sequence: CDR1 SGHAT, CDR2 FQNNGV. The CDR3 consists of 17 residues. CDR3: CASSLMTGWTNTGELFF. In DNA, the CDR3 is TGTGCCAGCAGCTTAATGACAGGGTGGACGAACACCGGGGAGCTGTTTTTT.

CDR3 DNA: TGTGCCAGTAGTCTTACAACTAATGAAAAACTGTTTTTT. Residues: CASSLTTNEKLFF. This sequence joins TRBV19 and TRBJ1-4; no clear D gene. The CDR3 is made up of 13 amino acids. Trimming removed 5 bases from V and 0 bases from J, with 4 bases in between. Germline lookup yields CDR1 LNHDA and CDR2 SQIVND (reference sequence).

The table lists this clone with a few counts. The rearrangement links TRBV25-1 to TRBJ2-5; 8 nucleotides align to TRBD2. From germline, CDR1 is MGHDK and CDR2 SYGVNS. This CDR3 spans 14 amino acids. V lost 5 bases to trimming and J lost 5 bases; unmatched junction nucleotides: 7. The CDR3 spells CASSRSGGVETQYF. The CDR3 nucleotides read TGTGCCAGCAGTAGATCGGGGGGGGTGGAGACCCAGTACTTC.

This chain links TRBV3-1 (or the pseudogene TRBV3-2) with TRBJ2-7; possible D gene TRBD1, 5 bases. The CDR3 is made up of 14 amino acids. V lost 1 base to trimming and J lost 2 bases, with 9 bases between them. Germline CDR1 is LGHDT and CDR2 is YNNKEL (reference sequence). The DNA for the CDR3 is TGTGCCAGCAGCCAAGGGACAAATACCTACGAGCAGTACTTC. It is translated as CASSQGTNTYEQYF.

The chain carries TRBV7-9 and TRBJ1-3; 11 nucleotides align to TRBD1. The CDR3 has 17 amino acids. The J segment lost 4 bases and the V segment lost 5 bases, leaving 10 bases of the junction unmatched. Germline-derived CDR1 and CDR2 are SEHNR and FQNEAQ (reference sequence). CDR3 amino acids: CASSRGQGETGGNTIYF. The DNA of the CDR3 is TGTGCCAGCAGCAGGGGACAGGGGGAAACGGGAGGAAACACCATATATTTT.

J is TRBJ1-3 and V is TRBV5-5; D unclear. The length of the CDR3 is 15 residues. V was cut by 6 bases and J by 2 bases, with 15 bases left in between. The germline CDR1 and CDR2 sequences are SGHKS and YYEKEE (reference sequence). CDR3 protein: CASNLGSPAGNTIYF. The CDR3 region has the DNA TGTGCCAGCAACCTTGGGAGCCCCGCTGGAAACACCATATATTTT.

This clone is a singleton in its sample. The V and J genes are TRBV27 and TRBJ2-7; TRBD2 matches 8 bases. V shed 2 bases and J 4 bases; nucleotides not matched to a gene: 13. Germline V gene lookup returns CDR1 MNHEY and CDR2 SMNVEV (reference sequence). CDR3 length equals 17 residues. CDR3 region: CASSLNGRGPILYEQYF. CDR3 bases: TGTGCCAGCAGTTTAAACGGGAGGGGCCCAATATTATACGAGCAGTACTTC.

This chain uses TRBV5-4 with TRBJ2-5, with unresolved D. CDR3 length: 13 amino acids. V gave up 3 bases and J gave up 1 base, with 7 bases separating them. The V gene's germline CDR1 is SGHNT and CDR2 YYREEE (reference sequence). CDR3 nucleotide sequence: TGTGCCAGCAGCTCCCGCAGCCAAGAGACCCAGTACTTC. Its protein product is CASSSRSQETQYF. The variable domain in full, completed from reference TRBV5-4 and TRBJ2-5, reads ETGVTQSPTHLIKTRGQQVTLRCSSQSGHNTVSWYQQALGQGPQFIFQYYREEENGRGNFPPRFSGLQFPNYSSELNVNALELDDSALYLCASSSRSQETQYFGPGTRLLVL.

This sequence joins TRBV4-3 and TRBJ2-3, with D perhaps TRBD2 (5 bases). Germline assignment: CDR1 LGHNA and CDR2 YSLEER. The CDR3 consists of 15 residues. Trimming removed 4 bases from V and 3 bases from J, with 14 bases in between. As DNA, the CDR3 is TGCGCCAGCAGCCCATCGTGGAGGTTAACAGATACGCAGTATTTT. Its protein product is CASSPSWRLTDTQYF.

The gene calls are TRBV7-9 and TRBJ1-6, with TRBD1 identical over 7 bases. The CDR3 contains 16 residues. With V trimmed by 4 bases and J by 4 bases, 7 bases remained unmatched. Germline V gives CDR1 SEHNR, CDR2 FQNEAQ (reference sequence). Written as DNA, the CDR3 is TGTGCCAGCAGCTCCGACAGGGCCGATTATAATTCACCCCTCCACTTT. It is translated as CASSSDRADYNSPLHF.

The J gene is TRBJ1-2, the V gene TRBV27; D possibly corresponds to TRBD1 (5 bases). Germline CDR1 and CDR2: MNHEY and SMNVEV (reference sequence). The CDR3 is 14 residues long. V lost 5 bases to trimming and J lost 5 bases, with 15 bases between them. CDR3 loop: CASSRGWGEYGYTF. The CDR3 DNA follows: TGTGCCAGCAGTCGGGGGTGGGGAGAGTATGGCTACACCTTC.

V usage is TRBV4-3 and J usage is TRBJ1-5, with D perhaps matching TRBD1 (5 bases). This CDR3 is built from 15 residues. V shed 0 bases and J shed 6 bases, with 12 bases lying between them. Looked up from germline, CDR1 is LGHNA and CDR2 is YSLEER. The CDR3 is CASSQDPGGGQPQHF. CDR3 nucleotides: TGCGCCAGCAGCCAAGATCCTGGGGGAGGTCAGCCCCAGCATTTT.

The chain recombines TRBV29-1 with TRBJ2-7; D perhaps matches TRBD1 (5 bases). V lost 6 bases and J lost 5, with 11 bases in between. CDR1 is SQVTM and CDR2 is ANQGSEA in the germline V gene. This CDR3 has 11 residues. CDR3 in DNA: TGCAGCGTGGGGTTGGGGCACGAGCAGTACTTC. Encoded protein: CSVGLGHEQYF.

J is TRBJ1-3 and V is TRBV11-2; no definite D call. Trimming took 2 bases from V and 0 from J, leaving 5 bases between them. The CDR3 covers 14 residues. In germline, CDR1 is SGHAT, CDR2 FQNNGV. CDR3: CASSLSNSGNTIYF. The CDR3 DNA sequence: TGTGCCAGCAGCTTAAGCAACTCTGGAAACACCATATATTTT.

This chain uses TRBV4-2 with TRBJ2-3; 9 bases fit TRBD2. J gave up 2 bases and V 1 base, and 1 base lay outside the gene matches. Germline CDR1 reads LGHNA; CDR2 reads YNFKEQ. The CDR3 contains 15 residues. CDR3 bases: TGTGCCAGCAGCCAAGGGACTAGCGACACAGATACGCAGTATTTT. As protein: CASSQGTSDTDTQYF.

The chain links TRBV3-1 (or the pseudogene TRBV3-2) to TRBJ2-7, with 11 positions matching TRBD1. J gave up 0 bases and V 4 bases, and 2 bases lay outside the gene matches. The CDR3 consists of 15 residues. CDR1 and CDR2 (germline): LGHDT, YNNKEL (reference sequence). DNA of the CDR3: TGTGCCAGCAGCCCCGGGACAGGGGGCTCCTACGAGCAGTACTTC. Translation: CASSPGTGGSYEQYF.